The 12 T cell receptor beta chains below were found in one sample sequenced in a study of T cell responses to AZD1222 COVID-19 vaccine. Sequenced by immunoSEQ multiplex PCR; TCRdb stores in-frame clones only, minus some. Of 250,000 to 300,000 clones detected, 94% appear once; the ten largest clones hold less than 0.65%. The sample was peripheral blood, taken 28 days after the second AZD1222 dose. All receptors come from an adult who received the AZD1222 COVID-19 vaccine.

This clone was counted at least ten times. The rearrangement joins TRBV3-1 (or the pseudogene TRBV3-2) to TRBJ2-1; possible D gene TRBD2, 5 bases. The V end lost 0 bases, the J end lost 6 bases, and 12 bases lay between the germline ends. This CDR3 has 15 amino acids. Looked up from germline, CDR1 is LGHDT and CDR2 is YNNKEL (reference sequence). The CDR3 region has the DNA TGTGCCAGCAGCCAAGATGGTCTAGCTTCCAATGAGCAGTTCTTC. The encoded protein is CASSQDGLASNEQFF.

The rearrangement uses TRBV27 and TRBJ2-5; a possible D gene is TRBD2 (6 bases). CDR3 length: 13 residues. Germline values: CDR1 MNHEY, CDR2 SMNVEV (reference sequence). The ends were cut back, 4 bases at V and 3 bases at J, with 9 bases in the middle. CDR3 DNA: TGTGCCAGCAGTTGGCGGGGAGAAGAGACCCAGTACTTC. Its translation is CASSWRGEETQYF.

The V and J genes are TRBV2 and TRBJ1-5, with 7 bases fitting TRBD1. The CDR3 extends over 14 amino acids. Trimming at V came to 5 bases and at J to 1 base, leaving 2 bases not matched to a gene. Germline CDR1 and CDR2: SNHLY and FYNNEI. CDR3 DNA sequence: TGTGCCAGCAGTAGGGACAGAAGCAATCAGCCCCAGCATTTT. Its protein is CASSRDRSNQPQHF.

The V call is TRBV6-5, the J call TRBJ1-5; no definite D call. V dropped 4 bases and J dropped 5 bases, with 9 bases sitting between them. CDR1 is MNHEY and CDR2 is SVGAGI in the germline V gene. The CDR3 extends over 13 amino acids. The CDR3 here is CASSLDGDQPQHF. The CDR3 bases are TGTGCCAGCAGTTTAGACGGGGATCAGCCCCAGCATTTT.

Only a few counts were recorded for this clone. The rearrangement uses TRBV6-5 and TRBJ2-2; 7 bases match TRBD1. V dropped 7 bases and J dropped 0; count of bases not matched to a gene: 5. Germline V gives CDR1 MNHEY, CDR2 SVGAGI. The CDR3 spans 15 residues. Here the CDR3 reads CASKGAPANTGELFF. The CDR3 nucleotides are TGTGCCAGCAAGGGGGCTCCGGCGAACACCGGGGAGCTGTTTTTT.

V gene TRBV7-8 combines with J gene TRBJ2-5; 9 bases are a match to TRBD2. Germline assignment: CDR1 SGHVS and CDR2 FQNEAQ. V gave up 2 bases and J gave up 1 base; unmatched junction bases: 8. The CDR3 contains 17 residues. CDR3 sequence: CASSLRSLAGPQETQYF. Here the CDR3 DNA reads TGTGCCAGCAGCTTAAGGTCCCTAGCGGGACCCCAAGAGACCCAGTACTTC.

The count of this clone is one. The chain is built from TRBV27 and TRBJ2-5; TRBD2 agrees at 8 bases. This CDR3 is built from 14 residues. Germline CDR1 MNHEY, CDR2 SMNVEV (reference sequence). The ends lost 6 bases at V and 5 bases at J; junction bases unmatched: 8. The CDR3 reads CASRTGGPLETQYF. The CDR3 DNA is TGTGCCAGCAGGACGGGAGGGCCTTTGGAGACCCAGTACTTC.

This sequence joins TRBV2 and TRBJ1-3; D is unresolved. Looked up from germline, CDR1 is SNHLY and CDR2 is FYNNEI. The V end was cut by 4 bases, the J end by 0 bases, with 4 bases between. CDR3 length: 13 residues. CDR3 coding DNA: TGTGCCAGCAGTGCAAGCTCTGGAAACACCATATATTTT. It is translated as CASSASSGNTIYF.

V usage is TRBV11-3 and J usage is TRBJ2-3, with D perhaps matching TRBD1 (5 bases). Germline lookup yields CDR1 SGHNT and CDR2 YENEEA. This CDR3 region has 13 residues. Trimming left V 5 bases short and J 5 bases short, with 11 bases between. The CDR3 loop is CASSPDTGDTQYF. As DNA, the CDR3 is TGTGCCAGCAGCCCGGACACTGGAGATACGCAGTATTTT.

The rearrangement uses TRBV14 and TRBJ1-2; tentative D call: TRBD1 (5 bases). This CDR3 is built from 13 residues. The V gene's germline CDR1 is SGHDN and CDR2 FVKESK. V was clipped by 4 bases and J by 7 bases, with 13 bases between them. CDR3 residues: CASSPGGYGGYTF. In DNA form, the CDR3 reads TGTGCCAGCAGCCCCGGGGGGTACGGTGGCTACACCTTC.

The V and J genes are TRBV7-6 and TRBJ2-3; 11 nucleotides match TRBD2. Germline V lookup: CDR1 SGHVS, CDR2 FNYEAQ. The CDR3 spans 17 residues. With 1 base clipped from V and 6 bases from J, the junction kept 9 bases outside the gene matches. CDR3 nucleotide sequence: TGTGCCAGCAGCTTAGGGATAATAGCGGGAGGGAGCGATACGCAGTATTTT. This codes for CASSLGIIAGGSDTQYF.

The rearrangement uses TRBV3-1 (or the pseudogene TRBV3-2) and TRBJ2-2; D is perhaps TRBD1 (5 bases). The CDR3 runs 15 residues. The V and J ends lost 4 bases and 1 base respectively, with 10 bases between them. Looked up from germline, CDR1 is LGHDT and CDR2 is YNNKEL (reference sequence). The CDR3 coding sequence is TGTGCCAGCAGCCTAACACAGGAGAACACCGGGGAGCTGTTTTTT. Amino acids: CASSLTQENTGELFF.